This entry is about one T cell receptor (beta chain). This sample is drawn from a study of blood T cell repertoires in COVID-19. Overall study context: Samples taken during acute and convalescent COVID-19 were collected in the United States, Italy and Spain. T cells, B-cell-depleted T cells, or PBMCs supplied cDNA or gDNA.

The CDR3 consists of 15 residues. CDR1 is ENHRY and CDR2 is SYGVKD in the germline V gene. The V end was cut by 8 bases, the J end by 0 bases, with 15 bases between. In the authors' methods: How many nucleated cells were present was estimated from reference gene primer amplification. Here immunoSEQ multiplex PCR was the method, and the copy in TCRdb shows in-frame clones only, minus some. From that table come the V and J calls and clone size; the DNA was used to work out D and trimming. The sample has some 190,000 clones, 85% seen once. The TCR sequence derives from a woman of 80 years or more with acute or convalescent COVID-19. The sample comprised peripheral blood. The chain is built from TRBV10-3 and TRBJ2-3, with a weak D call TRBD2 (7 bases). In nucleotides, the CDR3 is TGTGCCATCGGTCAGGGGACTACCAGCACAGATACGCAGTATTTT. It yields the protein CAIGQGTTSTDTQYF.